The 30 T cell receptor beta chains below all came from one sample that was sequenced in a study of ipilimumab plus nivolumab after autologous stem cell transplantation. The assay was immunoSEQ multiplex PCR, and TCRdb's table has in-frame clones only and misses some. The sample lists about 18,000 clones, roughly 85% occurring once. Sequenced here: PBMCs, sampled in a trial of ipilimumab plus nivolumab as post-transplant consolidation. Receptors were obtained from a male donor with diffuse large B-cell lymphoma.

The chain has TRBV4-3 and TRBJ2-1; D may correspond to TRBD1 or TRBD2 (5 bases each). In germline, CDR1 is LGHNA, CDR2 YSLEER. The V end was cut by 0 bases, the J end by 0 bases, with 9 bases between. The CDR3 loop spans 16 amino acids. Here the CDR3 reads CASSQEPGSSYNEQFF. The CDR3 DNA is TGCGCCAGCAGCCAAGAGCCAGGGAGCTCCTACAATGAGCAGTTCTTC.

The chain recombines TRBV10-3 with TRBJ1-1; a possible D gene is TRBD1 (5 bases). Deletions cut 0 bases from V and 0 bases from J, with 8 bases between. Germline V CDR1 and CDR2: ENHRY, SYGVKD. The CDR3 runs to 15 residues. This CDR3 is CAISESWGMNTEAFF. The CDR3 nucleotides read TGTGCCATCAGTGAGTCCTGGGGGATGAACACTGAAGCTTTCTTT.

The chain's CDR3 is CASSAQGSPDTQYF. CDR3 coding DNA: TGTGCCAGCAGTGCACAGGGATCCCCAGATACGCAGTATTTT. The J gene is TRBJ2-3, the V gene TRBV2; D possibly corresponds to TRBD1 (6 bases). The V gene lost 4 bases and the J gene lost 4 bases, with 12 bases spanning the gap. Germline assignment: CDR1 SNHLY and CDR2 FYNNEI. This CDR3 is built from 14 residues.

This clone has only one observation. The chain uses TRBV6-6 and TRBJ2-1; no reliable D call. The CDR3 runs to 11 residues. Germline loops: CDR1 MNHNY, CDR2 SVGAGI (reference sequence). The V end lost 4 bases, the J end lost 10 bases, and 8 bases lay between the germline ends. The CDR3 region is CASSSYTEQFF. The CDR3 coding sequence is TGTGCCAGCAGTTCCTACACAGAGCAGTTCTTC.

This clone was found a few times. This chain joins TRBV9 and TRBJ2-2; tentatively, D is TRBD1 or TRBD2 (5 bases each). V gave up 2 bases and J gave up 4 bases, with 18 bases separating them. This CDR3 is built from 17 residues. Germline V gene lookup returns CDR1 SGDLS and CDR2 YYNGEE. This CDR3 reads CASSVHTTGPPTGELFF. In DNA, the CDR3 is TGTGCCAGCAGCGTTCATACCACGGGACCCCCCACCGGGGAGCTGTTTTTT.

The gene calls are TRBV6-5 and TRBJ2-1, with TRBD2 matching 9 bases. Germline trimming cut 6 bases from V and 6 bases from J; bases unmatched to any gene: 9. The CDR3 runs 15 residues. Germline CDR1 MNHEY, CDR2 SVGAGI. CDR3 nucleotides: TGTGCCAGCAGCCATCTTAGCGGGGGAAGCAATGAGCAGTTCTTC. Protein: CASSHLSGGSNEQFF.

The chain uses TRBV2 and TRBJ2-7, with 8 nucleotides matching TRBD1. This CDR3 is built from 14 residues. Germline V CDR1 and CDR2: SNHLY, FYNNEI. Losses at the gene ends were 5 bases for V and 0 bases for J; bases not matched to a gene: 3. The CDR3 DNA is TGTGCCAGCAGTACCGGGACAGGCTCCTACGAGCAGTACTTC. It yields the protein CASSTGTGSYEQYF.

This sequence joins TRBV5-4 and TRBJ2-5, with D hard to call. V was cut by 0 bases and J by 1 base, with 10 bases left in between. The germline gives CDR1 SGHNT, CDR2 YYREEE (reference sequence). The CDR3 has 15 residues. CDR3 sequence (DNA): TGTGCCAGCAGCTTGGGTCTCCGCGTCCAAGAGACCCAGTACTTC. Translating it yields CASSLGLRVQETQYF. Drawing the rest from reference TRBV5-4 and TRBJ2-5, the complete variable domain is ETGVTQSPTHLIKTRGQQVTLRCSSQSGHNTVSWYQQALGQGPQFIFQYYREEENGRGNFPPRFSGLQFPNYSSELNVNALELDDSALYLCASSLGLRVQETQYFGPGTRLLVL.

The rearrangement joins TRBV5-1 to TRBJ1-2; 7 nucleotides agree with TRBD1. The V segment lost 4 bases and the J segment 5 bases; nucleotides outside the gene matches: 14. CDR1 and CDR2 (germline): SGHRS, YFSETQ. The length of the CDR3 is 16 residues. DNA of the CDR3: TGCGCCAGCAGCCAGGATCAGGGGGGCTCGCGGTATGGCTACACCTTC. As protein: CASSQDQGGSRYGYTF.

This clone turned up a few times. The V and J genes are TRBV7-9 and TRBJ1-4; D is perhaps TRBD1 (6 bases). Deletions cut 5 bases from V and 8 bases from J, with 18 bases between. Germline CDR1 is SEHNR and CDR2 is FQNEAQ (reference sequence). The CDR3 length is 15 residues. The CDR3 region is CASSKRTGSGEKLFF. The CDR3 DNA is TGTGCCAGCAGCAAGAGAACAGGGTCGGGGGAAAAACTGTTTTTT.

The chain carries TRBV19 and TRBJ2-6, with D possibly being TRBD1 (6 bases). The CDR3 is made up of 15 amino acids. The V gene lost 7 bases and the J gene lost 0 bases, with 10 bases spanning the gap. CDR1 and CDR2 (germline): LNHDA, SQIVND (reference sequence). CDR3 protein: CASKRTDSGANVLTF. CDR3 coding DNA: TGTGCCAGTAAAAGGACAGACTCTGGGGCCAACGTCCTGACTTTC.

This clone was picked up a small number of times. The chain links TRBV21-1 to TRBJ1-6. TRBV21-1 is shown as a pseudogene. The CDR3 loop spans 15 amino acids. The CDR3 spells CASSKSKKDNSPLHF. In DNA, the CDR3 is TGTGCCAGCAGCAAATCCAAAAAGGATAATTCACCCCTCCACTTT.

The chain carries TRBV21-1 and TRBJ2-5. TRBV21-1 is a known pseudogene. The CDR3 sequence is 14 residues long. The CDR3 DNA follows: TGTGCCAGCAGCACCTCGGGACACCAAGAGACCCAGTACTTC. This encodes CASSTSGHQETQYF.

The rearrangement uses TRBV13 and TRBJ1-3; the D is unclear. Germline assignment: CDR1 PRHDT and CDR2 FYEKMQ (reference sequence). The V and J ends lost 5 bases and 0 bases respectively, with 14 bases between them. The CDR3 runs 16 residues. The CDR3 reads CASSPRLAHSGNTIYF. In nucleotides, the CDR3 is TGTGCCAGCAGCCCCCGGTTAGCGCACTCTGGAAACACCATATATTTT.

This rearrangement joins TRBV2 to TRBJ1-1; D perhaps matches TRBD1 (6 bases). The V and J ends lost 2 bases and 4 bases respectively, with 11 bases between them. CDR1 is SNHLY and CDR2 is FYNNEI in the germline V gene. The length of the CDR3 is 14 residues. CDR3 nucleotide sequence: TGTGCCAGCAGTGAACAGGGGCTGGGCACTGAAGCTTTCTTT. This sequence encodes CASSEQGLGTEAFF.

The chain has TRBV5-4 and TRBJ1-2, with 7 bases fitting TRBD1. CDR1 SGHNT and CDR2 YYREEE come from the germline V gene (reference sequence). CDR3 length equals 14 residues. Trimming removed 0 bases from V and 7 bases from J; junction bases left unmatched: 6. In nucleotides, the CDR3 is TGTGCCAGCAGCTTGGACAGGGGTAGGGTTGGCTACACCTTC. Protein: CASSLDRGRVGYTF.

The chain employs TRBV5-8 and TRBJ1-2; D gene uncertain. The V end lost 4 bases, the J end lost 7 bases, and 11 bases lay between the germline ends. CDR3 length equals 12 residues. Germline lookup yields CDR1 SGHTS and CDR2 YDEGEE. CDR3 sequence (DNA): TGTGCCAGCAGCGTGGACGGACCTGGCTACACCTTC. Its translation is CASSVDGPGYTF. Full variable domain (outside the CDR3, taken from reference TRBV5-8 and TRBJ1-2): EAGVTQSPTHLIKTRGQQATLRCSPISGHTSVYWYQQALGLGLQFLLWYDEGEERNRGNFPPRFSGRQFPNYSSELNVNALELEDSALYLCASSVDGPGYTFGSGTRLTVV.

This clone appeared a single time. The chain couples TRBV30 to TRBJ1-1; 7 bases are a match to TRBD1. With 0 bases clipped from V and 8 bases from J, the junction kept 3 bases outside the gene matches. This CDR3 is built from 12 residues. The germline V gene encodes CDR1 GTSNPN and CDR2 SVGIG (reference sequence). The CDR3 nucleotides read TGTGCCTGGAGTGTAGGGACAGAGGAAGCTTTCTTT. Amino acids: CAWSVGTEEAFF.

The chain uses TRBV10-3 and TRBJ1-2; D unresolved. The germline gives CDR1 ENHRY, CDR2 SYGVKD. Trimming stripped 2 bases from V and 3 bases from J, with 10 bases between. CDR3 size: 14 residues. The CDR3 sequence: CAISEGGLHYGYTF. CDR3 sequence (DNA): TGTGCCATCAGTGAGGGAGGGCTGCACTATGGCTACACCTTC.

The V call is TRBV9, the J call TRBJ2-1; 9 bases are a match to TRBD2. Trimming at V came to 4 bases and at J to 4 bases, leaving 3 bases not matched to a gene. The CDR3 loop spans 14 amino acids. The V gene's germline CDR1 is SGDLS and CDR2 YYNGEE. CDR3 bases: TGTGCCAGCAGCAGCGGGGGGAATTACAATGAGCAGTTCTTC. Its protein is CASSSGGNYNEQFF.

This sequence joins TRBV7-2 and TRBJ2-5; D remains unclear. The length of the CDR3 is 14 residues. The V and J ends lost 5 bases and 1 base respectively, with 11 bases between them. CDR1 is SGHTA, CDR2 FQGNSA, per germline. Here the CDR3 DNA reads TGTGCCAGCAGCCCCCAGACCCCCCAAGAGACCCAGTACTTC. Encoded protein: CASSPQTPQETQYF.

By sample fraction, this clone is large. Other DNA variants within this sample encode the same CDR3. The gene calls are TRBV5-4 and TRBJ1-4; D might be TRBD1 (6 bases). Trimming took 4 bases from V and 5 from J, leaving 12 bases between them. The CDR3 runs to 14 residues. Germline V gene sequence: CDR1 SGHNT, CDR2 YYREEE (reference sequence). The CDR3 coding sequence is TGTGCCAGCAGCCTGGACAGCCTAAATGAAAAACTGTTTTTT. Protein: CASSLDSLNEKLFF. Full variable domain (outside the CDR3, taken from reference TRBV5-4 and TRBJ1-4): ETGVTQSPTHLIKTRGQQVTLRCSSQSGHNTVSWYQQALGQGPQFIFQYYREEENGRGNFPPRFSGLQFPNYSSELNVNALELDDSALYLCASSLDSLNEKLFFGSGTQLSVL.

A note on this clone: A junction end diverges from the germline sequence, so it may reflect a read error. The rearrangement joins TRBV7-2 to TRBJ2-3; 10 bases fit TRBD1. Germline loops: CDR1 SGHTA, CDR2 FQGNSA. The CDR3 extends over 13 amino acids. The CDR3 is CASSLGGDRGRHF. The CDR3 region has the DNA TGTGCCAGCAGCTTAGGCGGAGACAGGGGGCGGCATTTT.

CDR3 amino acids: CASSVGETQYF. The CDR3 nucleotides read TGTGCCAGCAGCGTCGGAGAGACCCAGTACTTC. The chain combines TRBV13 with TRBJ2-5; no clear D gene. V lost 5 bases and J 4 bases, leaving 5 bases between the germline ends. The CDR3 extends over 11 amino acids. The germline V gene has CDR1 PRHDT and CDR2 FYEKMQ (reference sequence).

The rearrangement joins TRBV6-6 to TRBJ1-1; D call uncertain. Germline V gene lookup returns CDR1 MNHNY and CDR2 SVGAGI (reference sequence). The CDR3 has 13 amino acids. V lost 8 bases and J 1 base, leaving 11 bases between the germline ends. The CDR3, as DNA: TGTGCCAGCCGTCTCCAAAGGAACACTGAAGCTTTCTTT. Translated, it gives CASRLQRNTEAFF.

This chain links TRBV5-1 with TRBJ2-5; maybe TRBD1 (6 bases). This CDR3 spans 14 amino acids. V lost 0 bases to trimming and J lost 9 bases, with 15 bases between them. The germline V gene encodes CDR1 SGHRS and CDR2 YFSETQ. The CDR3 region is CASSLARGELAQYF. The CDR3 nucleotides are TGCGCCAGCAGCTTGGCCAGGGGAGAGTTGGCCCAGTACTTC. Supplemented by reference TRBV5-1 and TRBJ2-5, the full variable domain reads KAGVTQTPRYLIKTRGQQVTLSCSPISGHRSVSWYQQTPGQGLQFLFEYFSETQRNKGNFPGRFSGRQFSNSRSEMNVSTLELGDSALYLCASSLARGELAQYFGPGTRLLVL.

The table lists this clone with a few counts. This chain connects TRBV21-1 to TRBJ2-7. TRBV21-1 is shown as a pseudogene. CDR3 length: 14 amino acids. The CDR3 DNA reads TGTGCCATCAGGGTCGCGGGACACATCTACGAGCAGTACTTC. This encodes CAIRVAGHIYEQYF.

This clone appeared a few times. The rearrangement uses TRBV4-1 and TRBJ2-6; 12 positions match TRBD2. Germline CDR1 is MGHRA and CDR2 is YSYEKL. The length of the CDR3 is 19 residues. Trimming at V came to 0 bases and at J to 3 bases, leaving 6 bases not matched to a gene. CDR3 protein: CASSQEQLAGGHGANVLTF. CDR3 nucleotide sequence: TGCGCCAGCAGCCAAGAGCAACTAGCGGGGGGACATGGGGCCAACGTCCTGACTTTC.

CDR3 in DNA: TGTGCCAGTAGCAAGAGGGGAGAGACCCAGTACTTC. It translates to CASSKRGETQYF. V usage is TRBV19 and J usage is TRBJ2-5; the D gene could be TRBD1 or TRBD2 (5 bases each). V lost 6 bases and J 4 bases, leaving 9 bases between the germline ends. CDR3 size: 12 residues. Per the germline V gene, CDR1 is LNHDA and CDR2 is SQIVND (reference sequence).

The DNA for the CDR3 is TGCGCCAGCAGCTTGGAGGTTCTTCCGGGCATGAACACTGAAGCTTTCTTT. The encoded protein is CASSLEVLPGMNTEAFF. The chain couples TRBV5-1 to TRBJ1-1; D call uncertain. Deletions cut 0 bases from V and 0 bases from J, with 15 bases between. Germline CDR1 is SGHRS and CDR2 is YFSETQ. This CDR3 spans 17 amino acids.